This T cell receptor beta chain was sequenced during a study of blood T cell repertoires in COVID-19. Study context: PBMCs, B-cell-depleted T cells, or T cells were the source of the cDNA or gDNA that made up the material.

This clone has more than one count but fewer than ten. This CDR3 spans 14 amino acids. V was cut by 1 base and J by 3 bases, with 11 bases left in between. Per germline, CDR1 SGHDT and CDR2 YYEEEE. In terms of age and location, participants ranged from roughly 18 to 90 years and lived in 24 US areas. Two negative PCRs, clearance, or symptom resolution had been documented for recovered Cohort 3 donors. Only in-frame clones appear in the TCRdb table, and some are missing; sequencing was by immunoSEQ multiplex PCR. The sample lists some 330,000 clones; roughly four fifths were seen once. The V call is TRBV5-6, the J call TRBJ2-7; a possible D gene is TRBD1 (6 bases). Source material: PBMCs or T cells enriched from blood (not recorded which). The source is a woman in her forties or fifties who had recovered from COVID-19. The CDR3, as DNA: TGTGCCAGCAGCTTGACAGGGTACAGCTACGAGCAGTACTTC. This translates into CASSLTGYSYEQYF.